Given below is one T cell receptor (beta chain) in context. The sample originates from a study of cytotoxic CD8 clonotypes in ibrutinib-treated CLL. Study-level background: Response samples were taken after a median of roughly 11 months on treatment, range 6 to 36.

The planned depth of sequencing spanned 1 in 200,000 to 1 in 1 million T cells. Here immunoSEQ multiplex PCR was the method, and the copy in TCRdb shows in-frame clones only, minus some. The data contain around 140,000 clones, 70% to 80% of them singletons. V dropped 6 bases and J dropped 3 bases, with 15 bases sitting between them. The CDR3 spans 14 residues. The germline V gene has CDR1 ENHRY and CDR2 SYGVKD. The sample was PBMCs, taken after 24 months of ibrutinib treatment. The V gene is TRBV10-3, the J gene TRBJ2-7, with D perhaps matching TRBD1 or TRBD2 (6 bases each). The TCR was taken from a human donor with chronic lymphocytic leukemia. The DNA of the CDR3 is TGTGCCATCAGGGACCGACTAGGGGGCTACGAGCAGTACTTC. It is translated as CAIRDRLGGYEQYF.